The table lists the clone carrying this T cell receptor beta chain with a count of one. This CDR3 comprises 18 residues. Germline trimming cut 0 bases from V and 0 bases from J; bases unmatched to any gene: 8. The germline V gene has CDR1 SGDLS and CDR2 YYNGEE. The data were obtained in a study of control samples from healthy donors and cancer patients. Profiled with immunoSEQ multiplex PCR; TCRdb holds only in-frame clones, not every one. The repertoire holds roughly 130,000 clones, just under 95% seen once, with 3.6% in the top ten. V gene TRBV9 combines with J gene TRBJ2-3, with TRBD1 identical over 9 bases. What was sequenced was blood. The sequence came from a man aged 30 to 39 in good health. CDR3 region: CASSVGPFGTGSTDTQYF. The CDR3 DNA reads as TGTGCCAGCAGCGTAGGCCCCTTTGGGACAGGGAGCACAGATACGCAGTATTTT.